These T cell receptor beta chains were read from a single sample in a study of blood T cell repertoires in COVID-19. Here immunoSEQ multiplex PCR was the method, and the copy in TCRdb shows in-frame clones only, minus some. The sample has 350,000 to 550,000 clones; roughly 89% are singletons. The sequenced sample was peripheral blood. These receptors were obtained from a woman aged 30 to 39 with acute or convalescent COVID-19. Each CDR3 is given with its conserved first and last residue. The order of the fields is V gene, clone size, D gene, J gene, CDR3 DNA, CDR3 protein. A D gene is named only where the DNA matches it firmly. Rows give clone size only sometimes, using once, few, many, or a class for an expanded clone.

TRBV5-1,.,.,TRBJ2-7,TGCGCCAGCAGCTGGGAAACAGGATGGTACGAGCAGTACTTC,CASSWETGWYEQYF
TRBV12-3/TRBV12-4,.,.,TRBJ1-5,TGTGCCAGCAGTGACTCCAGCAATCAGCCCCAGCATTTT,CASSDSSNQPQHF
TRBV18,once,.,TRBJ2-3,TGTGCCAGCTCACCATCTACGGGGGTAGCAGATACGCAGTATTTT,CASSPSTGVADTQYF
TRBV29-1,.,.,TRBJ2-7,TGCAGCGTTGGACAGAGCTCCTACGAGCAGTACTTC,CSVGQSSYEQYF
TRBV9,.,TRBD2,TRBJ2-1,TGTGCCAGCAGCGGCGCGAGGGATAGCGGGGGGGCCAGGAATGAGCAGTTCTTC,CASSGARDSGGARNEQFF
TRBV7-5,.,.,TRBJ2-1,TGTGTCAGAAGCTCACAGGGGATAGACTCCTACAATGAGCAGTTCTTC,CVRSSQGIDSYNEQFF
TRBV4-2,.,TRBD2,TRBJ2-2,TGTGCCAGCAGCCAGGAAACTAGCGTCACCGGGGAGCTGTTTTTT,CASSQETSVTGELFF
TRBV30,.,TRBD1,TRBJ2-5,TGTGCCTGGAAACGGGACAGGGGTCCCCGGGAGACCCAGTACTTC,CAWKRDRGPRETQYF
TRBV7-8,.,.,TRBJ1-2,TGTGCCAGCAGCTTATCCCGGTCCTATGGCTACACCTTC,CASSLSRSYGYTF
TRBV24-1,once,TRBD1,TRBJ2-3,TGTGCCACCAGTGATCGAAACAGGGGGTCAGTTTTAGATACGCAGTATTTT,CATSDRNRGSVLDTQYF
TRBV11-3,.,TRBD1,TRBJ2-5,TGTGCCAGCAGCCTAAGGACAGGGGAAGAGACCCAGTACTTC,CASSLRTGEETQYF
TRBV5-8,.,TRBD1,TRBJ1-5,TGTGCCAGCAGCGAAGGACAGGCAAATCAGCCCCAGCATTTT,CASSEGQANQPQHF